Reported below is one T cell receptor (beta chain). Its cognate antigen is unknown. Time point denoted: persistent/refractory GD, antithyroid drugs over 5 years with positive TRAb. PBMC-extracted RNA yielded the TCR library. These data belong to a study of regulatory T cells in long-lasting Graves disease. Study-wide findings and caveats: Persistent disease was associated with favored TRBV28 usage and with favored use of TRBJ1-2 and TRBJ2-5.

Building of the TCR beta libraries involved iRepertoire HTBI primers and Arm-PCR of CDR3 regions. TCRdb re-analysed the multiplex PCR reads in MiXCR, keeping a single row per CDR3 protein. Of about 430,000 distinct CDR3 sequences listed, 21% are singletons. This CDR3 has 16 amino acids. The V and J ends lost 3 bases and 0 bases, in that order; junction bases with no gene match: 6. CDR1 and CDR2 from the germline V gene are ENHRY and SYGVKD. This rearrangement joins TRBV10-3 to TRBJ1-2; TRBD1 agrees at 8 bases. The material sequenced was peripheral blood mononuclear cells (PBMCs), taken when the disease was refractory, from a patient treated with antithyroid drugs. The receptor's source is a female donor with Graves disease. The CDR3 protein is CAISESDRGTNYGYTF. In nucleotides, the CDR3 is TGTGCCATCAGTGAATCCGACAGGGGAACTAACTATGGCTACACCTTC.